The sequence of this T cell receptor beta chain was determined in a study of T-cell reconstitution after alpha-beta-depleted transplantation in children. The library targeted TCRbeta and was prepared with unique molecular identifiers. TCRdb ran MiXCR on the PCR reads and lists one entry per CDR3 protein. The table lists around 800,000 distinct CDR3 sequences, roughly 15% of them singletons, with approximately 5% in the top ten. The study, taken as a whole, reports: Expanded graft clones numbering several hundred reportedly gave rise to alpha-beta T cells about two months after transplant. Recipient T cells and thymic progenitors that survived gave rise to the high TCRbeta diversity observed at day 60 in some patients.

This clonotype turned up a few times. Its antigen is as yet unknown. The starting material was PBMCs, mostly from graft donor cells, obtained 360 days after TCRalphabeta/CD19-depleted stem cell transplant. This clonotype was obtained from a male patient between 10 and 17 years old who had a stem cell transplant for acute lymphoblastic leukemia, so the T cells may come from the graft donor.

In nucleotides, the CDR3 is TGTGCCAGCAGCTTGCCGGGGACCTACACCGGGGAGCTGTTTTTT. It specifies CASSLPGTYTGELFF. The chain employs TRBV5-6 and TRBJ2-2; D might be TRBD1 or TRBD2, each matching 5 bases. In germline, CDR1 is SGHDT, CDR2 YYEEEE. Trimming shortened V by 1 base and J by 3 bases, and 10 bases separated the two germline ends. The CDR3 spans 15 residues.